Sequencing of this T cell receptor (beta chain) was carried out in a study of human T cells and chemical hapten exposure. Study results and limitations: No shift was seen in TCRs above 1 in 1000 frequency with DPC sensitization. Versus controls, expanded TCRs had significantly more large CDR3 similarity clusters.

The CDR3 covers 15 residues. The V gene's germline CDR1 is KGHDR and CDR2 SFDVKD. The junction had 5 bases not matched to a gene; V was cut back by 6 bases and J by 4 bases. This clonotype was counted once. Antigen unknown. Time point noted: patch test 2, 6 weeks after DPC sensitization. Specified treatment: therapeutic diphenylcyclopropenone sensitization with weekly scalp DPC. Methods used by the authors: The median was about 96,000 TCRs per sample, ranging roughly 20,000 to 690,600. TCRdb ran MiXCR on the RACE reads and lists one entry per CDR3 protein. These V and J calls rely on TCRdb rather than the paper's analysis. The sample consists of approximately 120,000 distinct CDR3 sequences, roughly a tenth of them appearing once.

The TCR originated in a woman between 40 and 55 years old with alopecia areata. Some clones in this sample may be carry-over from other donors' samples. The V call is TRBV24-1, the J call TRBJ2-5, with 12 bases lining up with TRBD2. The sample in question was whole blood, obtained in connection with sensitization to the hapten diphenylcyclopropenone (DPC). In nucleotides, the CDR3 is TGTGCCACCAGTTCTCTAGCGGGGGGGGTAGAGACCCAGTACTTC. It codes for CATSSLAGGVETQYF.